One TCR beta chain is described in this entry. Its cognate antigen is unknown. The data were taken from a study of post-analysis software for immune sequencing data. Overall study context: Recorded subtypes: relapsing-remitting, secondary progressive, progressive-relapsing; some patients unannotated. Study-level points and caveats: Among multiple sclerosis patients, normalized Chao1 diversity was significantly below that of controls. Roughly five TRBV segments appeared more often in patients than in controls, and TRBV5-6, TRBV5-1 and TRBV20-1 were among these.

This CDR3 is built from 15 residues. Germline CDR1 is SEHNR and CDR2 is FQNEAQ (reference sequence). J lost 7 bases, V lost 6 bases, and 14 bases had no gene match. Unique-molecular-identifier-tagged TCR beta cDNA libraries were used. Researchers reported approximately 500,000 cDNA molecules coming from about 0.98 to 11 million T cells. MiXCR, run by TCRdb on the PCR reads, gives a single entry per CDR3 protein. The repertoire holds hundreds of thousands of distinct CDR3 sequences, with roughly 50% as singletons. This sequence originates from a girl aged 10-17 years with multiple sclerosis. Sequencing was performed on blood. The chain has TRBV7-9 and TRBJ1-1, with 7 bases identical to TRBD1. CDR3 loop: CASRPDDRVEDEAFF. CDR3 bases: TGTGCCAGCAGGCCAGACGACAGGGTCGAGGATGAAGCTTTCTTT.